The 17 T cell receptor beta chains in this list originate from one sample, sequenced in a study of spatial heterogeneity in lung cancer. MiXCR, applied by TCRdb to the 5' RACE reads, yields one record per CDR3 protein. The sample contains roughly 120,000 distinct CDR3 sequences, about 10% of which appear only once. Time point here: blood at routine non-recurrence follow-up after resection. The source was PBMCs, collected at follow-up. These TCRs come from a female donor with early-stage non-small cell lung cancer.

This clonotype was observed a few times. The V and J genes are TRBV6-2 or TRBV6-3 and TRBJ2-1; TRBD2 matches 14 bases. The CDR3 totals 16 residues. With 6 bases clipped from V and 2 bases from J, the junction kept 3 bases outside the gene matches. CDR1 MNHEY and CDR2 SVGEGT come from the germline V gene. CDR3 region: CASRRLAGGPYNEQFF. For the CDR3, the DNA is TGTGCCAGCAGAAGACTAGCGGGAGGGCCCTACAATGAGCAGTTCTTC.

This clonotype showed up just a few times. This chain joins TRBV7-6 and TRBJ2-1; D call uncertain. Germline assignment: CDR1 SGHVS and CDR2 FNYEAQ. The CDR3 runs to 16 residues. Trimming took off 1 base at V and 1 base at J, with 11 bases between the two ends. For the CDR3, the DNA is TGTGCCAGCAGCTTAGGTTCCGGCCGTTCCTACAATGAGCAGTTCTTC. Translation: CASSLGSGRSYNEQFF.

The chain employs TRBV30 and TRBJ1-5; TRBD1 aligns across 7 bases. The CDR3 has 14 residues. V shed 1 base, J shed 6 bases, and the junction held 6 bases outside the gene matches. Looked up from germline, CDR1 is GTSNPN and CDR2 is SVGIG (reference sequence). CDR3 DNA: TGTGCCTGGAGTGGGATGACAGGGACTCAGCCCCAGCATTTT. It codes for CAWSGMTGTQPQHF.

V is TRBV27 and J is TRBJ2-3; 8 positions match TRBD2. This CDR3 region has 16 residues. Germline CDR1 and CDR2: MNHEY and SMNVEV (reference sequence). V lost 4 bases, J lost 4 bases, and 10 bases stayed unmatched. The CDR3 DNA reads TGTGCCAGCAGTTGGATAGCGGGACCCTCGCCAGATACGCAGTATTTT. This sequence encodes CASSWIAGPSPDTQYF.

There are a few counts of this clonotype. V usage is TRBV7-9 and J usage is TRBJ2-5; 8 bases agree with TRBD2. CDR1 and CDR2 from the germline V gene are SEHNR and FQNEAQ (reference sequence). The CDR3 spans 15 residues. Losses at the gene ends were 2 bases for V and 1 base for J; bases not matched to a gene: 3. In DNA, the CDR3 is TGTGCCAGCAGCTTACAACTAGCGGCCCAAGAGACCCAGTACTTC. Translation gives CASSLQLAAQETQYF.

This clonotype was recorded at least ten times. This sequence joins TRBV18 and TRBJ1-1, with 8 positions matching TRBD1. V shed 2 bases, J shed 11 bases, and the junction held 7 bases outside the gene matches. The V gene's germline CDR1 is KGHSH and CDR2 LQKENI. CDR3 length equals 13 residues. CDR3 DNA: TGTGCCAGCTCACCAGATTCGACAGGGGATGCTTTCTTT. It codes for CASSPDSTGDAFF.

A few counts support this clonotype. The chain employs TRBV28 and TRBJ2-5; TRBD2 aligns across 7 bases. Trimming removed 0 bases from V and 3 bases from J; junction bases left unmatched: 7. CDR3 size: 16 residues. Germline V gene sequence: CDR1 MDHEN, CDR2 SYDVKM. CDR3: CASSLWGPSGEETQYF. In DNA, the CDR3 is TGTGCCAGCAGTTTATGGGGACCGAGCGGGGAAGAGACCCAGTACTTC.

This clonotype was observed many times. The chain is built from TRBV28 and TRBJ1-2; D gene unclear. The CDR3 runs to 15 residues. The V end lost 5 bases, the J end lost 4 bases, and 17 bases lay between the germline ends. Germline V gene sequence: CDR1 MDHEN, CDR2 SYDVKM. CDR3: CASSEEGWATYGYTF. For the CDR3, the DNA is TGTGCCAGCAGTGAGGAGGGATGGGCAACCTATGGCTACACCTTC.

This clonotype was seen a handful of times. V is TRBV2 and J is TRBJ2-2, with 7 nucleotides matching TRBD2. V lost 7 bases and J lost 2; bases outside the gene matches: 7. There are 15 residues in the CDR3. Germline loops: CDR1 SNHLY, CDR2 FYNNEI. This chain's CDR3 is CASMAGAVNTGELFF. The DNA for the CDR3 is TGTGCCAGCATGGCGGGAGCGGTTAACACCGGGGAGCTGTTTTTT.

This clonotype showed up many times. The chain recombines TRBV14 with TRBJ2-1; 7 bases agree with TRBD2. This CDR3 has 18 amino acids. Germline V gene sequence: CDR1 SGHDN, CDR2 FVKESK. V shed 1 base and J 3 bases; nucleotides not matched to a gene: 12. CDR3 loop: CASSQAPPGGRGYNEQFF. The CDR3 nucleotides are TGTGCCAGCAGCCAAGCCCCCCCTGGAGGGAGGGGCTACAATGAGCAGTTCTTC.

This clonotype came up a few times. The chain employs TRBV6-2 or TRBV6-3 and TRBJ1-1; 9 nucleotides line up with TRBD1. V gave up 6 bases and J gave up 6 bases; unmatched junction bases: 11. Germline V lookup: CDR1 MNHEY, CDR2 SVGEGT. The CDR3 consists of 15 residues. This chain's CDR3 is CASRKNLDRGSEAFF. The DNA for the CDR3 is TGTGCCAGCAGAAAGAACTTGGACAGGGGCTCTGAAGCTTTCTTT.

This clonotype was detected ten times or more. This chain links TRBV28 with TRBJ2-3; D perhaps matches TRBD1 (6 bases). Germline CDR1 MDHEN, CDR2 SYDVKM. The CDR3 spans 16 residues. V lost 8 bases, J lost 4 bases, and 22 bases lay in between. The CDR3 region has the DNA TGTGCCAGCCCGCCGCCGTCTGGGGGCGGGTCAGATACGCAGTATTTT. Its translation: CASPPPSGGGSDTQYF.

This clonotype has only a few counts. This rearrangement joins TRBV27 to TRBJ2-1, with D possibly being TRBD1 (6 bases). CDR1 and CDR2 from the germline V gene are MNHEY and SMNVEV (reference sequence). The CDR3 is made up of 13 amino acids. With 6 bases removed from V and 7 bases from J, the gap between germline ends came to 13 bases. The CDR3 is CASRTFQGNEQFF. Written as DNA, the CDR3 is TGTGCCAGCAGGACTTTCCAGGGGAATGAGCAGTTCTTC.

CDR3 DNA sequence: TGCGCCAGCAGCCGATCCCCCTCCGGCAGTATGCACGAGCAGTACGTC. Its translation is CASSRSPSGSMHEQYV. The chain is built from TRBV23-1 and TRBJ2-7; no clear D gene. TRBV23-1 is marked as an open reading frame, function uncertain. V gave up 6 bases and J gave up 5 bases, with 23 bases separating them. This CDR3 region has 16 residues.

Only a few counts were recorded for this clonotype. The gene calls are TRBV12-3 or TRBV12-4 and TRBJ1-5; no definite D call. The CDR3 is made up of 14 amino acids. V dropped 5 bases and J dropped 4 bases, with 12 bases sitting between them. The CDR3 DNA reads TGTGCCAGCAGTCCAACGTCAAAAAATCAGCCCCAGCATTTT. Translating it yields CASSPTSKNQPQHF.

This clonotype showed up just a few times. The rearrangement uses TRBV15 and TRBJ2-1; 9 bases are shared with TRBD2. This CDR3 spans 15 amino acids. J gave up 4 bases and V 2 bases, and 3 bases lay outside the gene matches. Germline V gene lookup returns CDR1 LNHNV and CDR2 YYDKDF (reference sequence). CDR3 in DNA: TGTGCCACCAGCAGAAGCCTAGCGGGGTACAATGAGCAGTTCTTC. Protein: CATSRSLAGYNEQFF.

Only a few counts were recorded for this clonotype. The CDR3 DNA follows: TGTGCCAGCAGTTCGGGGACAGCTCAAGAGACCCAGTACTTC. Translation gives CASSSGTAQETQYF. The chain has TRBV12-3 or TRBV12-4 and TRBJ2-5, with 7 bases matching TRBD1. Trimming at V came to 4 bases and at J to 2 bases, leaving 4 bases not matched to a gene. This CDR3 is built from 14 residues.